Below, 9 T cell receptor beta chains from the same sample are listed, as sequenced in a study of T-cell memory formation after mild COVID-19. TCRdb reanalysed the 5' RACE reads using MiXCR and keeps one entry per CDR3 protein. The sample gives about 170,000 distinct CDR3 sequences, 10% to 15% of which show up once; 2.5% to 4% is in the top ten. Sequences were obtained from PBMCs or a T cell subset sorted from them (not recorded which). The origin of the receptors is a man younger than 35 who had mild COVID-19 (a few samples of this study predate the infection). Cell type and time point are not known.

The genes are TRBV29-1 and TRBJ2-5, with 8 bases matching TRBD1. CDR1 is SQVTM and CDR2 is ANQGSEA in the germline V gene. There are 14 residues in the CDR3. The CDR3 bases are TGCAGTGCCCAGGGGGCCCTTTATGCAGAGACCCAGTACTTC. This gives the protein CSAQGALYAETQYF.

A few counts support this clonotype. V and J are TRBV6-1 and TRBJ1-2, with D possibly matching TRBD1 (5 bases). This CDR3 spans 14 amino acids. Trimming cost V 0 bases and J 4 bases, with 9 bases left between them. Germline assignment: CDR1 MNHNS and CDR2 SASEGT. In DNA, the CDR3 is TGTGCCAGCAGTGAAGCAGGGACTTCCTATGGCTACACCTTC. It specifies CASSEAGTSYGYTF.

This clonotype has at least ten counts. V and J are TRBV11-2 and TRBJ2-1, with unresolved D. Trimming shortened V by 1 base and J by 10 bases, and 8 bases separated the two germline ends. The germline V gene encodes CDR1 SGHAT and CDR2 FQNNGV. The CDR3 sequence is 12 residues long. The CDR3 here is CASSLGVEEQFF. Here the CDR3 DNA reads TGTGCCAGCAGCTTAGGGGTAGAGGAGCAGTTCTTC.

There are a few counts of this clonotype. The chain links TRBV10-3 to TRBJ1-2; D remains unclear. This CDR3 has 13 residues. Trimming removed 7 bases from V and 8 bases from J, with 17 bases in between. From germline, CDR1 is ENHRY and CDR2 SYGVKD. The CDR3 bases are TGTGCCATCAACCACAACGAGGGCGTAGGCTACACCTTC. Translated: CAINHNEGVGYTF.

This clonotype is a singleton in its sample. The chain joins TRBV5-6 to TRBJ2-7, with D perhaps matching TRBD2 (6 bases). This CDR3 region has 13 residues. Trimming took off 5 bases at V and 3 bases at J, with 12 bases between the two ends. Germline CDR1 reads SGHDT; CDR2 reads YYEEEE. In DNA form, the CDR3 reads TGTGCCAGCAGTCGTTGGGGGGTCTACGAGCAGTACGTC. Encoded protein: CASSRWGVYEQYV.

The chain uses TRBV12-3 or TRBV12-4 and TRBJ2-3; 8 bases match TRBD2. This CDR3 comprises 13 residues. Here the CDR3 DNA reads TGTGTCAACGAGCGGGGGCCAGCAGATACGCAGTATTTT. Amino acids: CVNERGPADTQYF.

This clonotype was detected a few times. The genes are TRBV5-6 and TRBJ2-2; perhaps D is TRBD1 or TRBD2 (6 bases each). Per the germline V gene, CDR1 is SGHDT and CDR2 is YYEEEE. The V end lost 3 bases, the J end lost 3 bases, and 12 bases lay between the germline ends. The CDR3 covers 15 residues. CDR3 DNA sequence: TGTGCCAGCAGCTCCAGAAGGGGGGACACCGGGGAGCTGTTTTTT. Translating gives CASSSRRGDTGELFF.

This clonotype appeared a few times. V is TRBV5-1 and J is TRBJ2-6; D ambiguous. This CDR3 is built from 15 residues. Deletions cut 1 base from V and 2 bases from J, with 7 bases between. CDR1 is SGHRS, CDR2 YFSETQ, per germline. The CDR3 reads CASSLTVTGANVLTF. The CDR3 DNA reads TGCGCCAGCAGCTTGACTGTGACTGGGGCCAACGTCCTGACTTTC.

The chain is built from TRBV5-4 and TRBJ2-1, with D perhaps given as TRBD1 or TRBD2 (7 bases each). Trimming took off 4 bases at V and 4 bases at J, with 12 bases between the two ends. CDR3 length equals 14 residues. Germline V CDR1 and CDR2: SGHNT, YYREEE (reference sequence). CDR3 nucleotide sequence: TGTGCCAGCAGCGCTCAGGGGGGGTACAATGAGCAGTTCTTC. It codes for CASSAQGGYNEQFF.